Listed below are T cell receptor beta chains from one sample, sequenced in a study of blood T cell repertoires in COVID-19. Repertoires were generated with immunoSEQ multiplex PCR, while TCRdb's copy carries only in-frame clones and drops some. Among 200,000 to 250,000 clones listed, 88% were seen once. Sequences were obtained from peripheral blood. These receptors were taken from a woman aged 55-69 years with acute or convalescent COVID-19. CDR3s include the opening cysteine and the closing phenylalanine or tryptophan. The size entry is marked missing in some rows and otherwise reads once, few, many or a size class.

cdr3_length	v_call	clone_size	cdr3_aa
18	TRBV30	-	CAWSGGEGSYSGANVLTF
14	TRBV7-2	-	CASSLTRQGGSYTF
15	TRBV14	few	CASSQDLGGLETQYF
11	TRBV6-5	-	CASNGWNEQYF
16	TRBV28	-	CASRRTGQSRNYGYTF
16	TRBV25-1	-	CASSEFGGSPNEKLFF
15	TRBV9	few	CASSPRDRLYNEQFF
16	TRBV2	-	CASRRGQGRGIQPQHF
15	TRBV5-4	-	CASSLGQGYSYEQYF
16	TRBV6-5	-	CASSYSGGRGVYGYTF
14	TRBV12-2	-	CASRLEQGRSPLHF
16	TRBV19	-	CASSIVGGMGNQPQHF
17	TRBV19	-	CASSTNSGGNKVYEQYF
15	TRBV19	-	CASIATSGRTGELFF
14	TRBV10-1	once	CASSGTGNTDTQYF
12	TRBV19	-	CASSSPGGEAFF
17	TRBV6-1	-	CASSENDRAPSKYGYTF
15	TRBV6-5	few	CASSPAGTSLETQYF
17	TRBV19	few	CASGTSGGIPTSNEQFF
15	TRBV30	-	CAWSVGASAQETQYF
12	TRBV3-1/TRBV3-2	-	CASSQVGFGYTF
17	TRBV11-2	-	CASSPTGMLAGGYEQYF
16	TRBV7-2	-	CASSLALPGGGNTIYF
15	TRBV7-2	-	CASSLDAGAPYEQYF
13	TRBV5-1	-	CASKLAGTYEQYF
12	TRBV7-9	few	CATDRVTDTQYF
17	TRBV5-4	once	CASSLKRLAGNYNEQFF
14	TRBV6-5	-	CASSYTQGNTEAFF
16	TRBV9	many	CASSVQGAVEYNEQFF
16	TRBV10-3	-	CAISPGASGGSDTQYF
16	TRBV6-6	-	CASSYARQGGNTEAFF
15	TRBV6-5	-	CASRAGSSYNSPLHF
14	TRBV19	-	CASRVTGDTGELFF
15	TRBV5-4	few	CASSLDRGANYEQYF
17	TRBV3-1/TRBV3-2	-	CASSPYGGRGDTGELFF
16	TRBV9	-	CASSGQRSGGLETQYF
15	TRBV7-2	-	CASSLVGQGTNEQFF
14	TRBV29-1	once	CSVGRGADWDEQFF
16	TRBV3-1/TRBV3-2	-	CASSPQGRVSGETQYF
14	TRBV5-1	-	CASSSTGGNSPLHF
15	TRBV19	once	CASSIASGALYEQYF
14	TRBV28	-	CASSTSGTTDTQYF
16	TRBV7-8	once	CASSLRDRGSNTEAFF
16	TRBV2	-	CASRDWDRGSYNEQFF
16	TRBV5-1	few	CASKGQSGSVNNEQFF
11	TRBV20-1	few	CSARGGGLAFF
13	TRBV5-1	-	CASRSGAGNTIYF
15	TRBV6-5	once	CASSYSRSSNQPQHF
14	TRBV5-4	once	CASSFQGAGYGYTF
16	TRBV18	-	CASSPASGSGTDTQYF
17	TRBV18	-	CASSPPGVSGGNQPQHF
16	TRBV27	-	CASSLYTGTGNYGYTF
16	TRBV7-8	-	CASSLARGTGIYEQYF
11	TRBV20-1	few	CSARGDRARYF
15	TRBV4-2	-	CASSQGSGTGYGYTF
16	TRBV4-1	-	CASSQDAGRNTGELFF
15	TRBV3-1/TRBV3-2	-	CASSHGGARTGELFF